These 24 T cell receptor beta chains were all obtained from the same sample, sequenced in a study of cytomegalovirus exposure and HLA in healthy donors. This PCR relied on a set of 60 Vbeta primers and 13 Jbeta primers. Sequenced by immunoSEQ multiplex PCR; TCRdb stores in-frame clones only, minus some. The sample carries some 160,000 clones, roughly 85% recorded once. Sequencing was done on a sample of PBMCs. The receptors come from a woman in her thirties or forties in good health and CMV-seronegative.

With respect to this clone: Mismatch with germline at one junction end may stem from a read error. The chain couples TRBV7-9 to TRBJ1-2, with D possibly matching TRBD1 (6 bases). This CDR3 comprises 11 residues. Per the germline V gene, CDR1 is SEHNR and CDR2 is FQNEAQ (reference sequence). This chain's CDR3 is CSSRTVYGYTF. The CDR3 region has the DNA TGTTCCAGCAGGACAGTCTATGGCTACACCTTC.

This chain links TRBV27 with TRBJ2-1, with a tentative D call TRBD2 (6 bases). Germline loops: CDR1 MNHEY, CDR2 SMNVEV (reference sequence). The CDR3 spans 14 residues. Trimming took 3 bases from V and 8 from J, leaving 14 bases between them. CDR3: CASSFPEGPHEQFF. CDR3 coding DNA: TGTGCCAGCAGTTTCCCGGAGGGGCCCCATGAGCAGTTCTTC.

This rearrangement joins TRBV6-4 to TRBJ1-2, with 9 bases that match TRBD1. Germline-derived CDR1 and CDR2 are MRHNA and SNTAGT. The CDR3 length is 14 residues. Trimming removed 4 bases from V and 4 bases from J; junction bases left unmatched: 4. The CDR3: CASSGGTGSYGYTF. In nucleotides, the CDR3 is TGTGCCAGCAGTGGAGGGACAGGGAGCTATGGCTACACCTTC.

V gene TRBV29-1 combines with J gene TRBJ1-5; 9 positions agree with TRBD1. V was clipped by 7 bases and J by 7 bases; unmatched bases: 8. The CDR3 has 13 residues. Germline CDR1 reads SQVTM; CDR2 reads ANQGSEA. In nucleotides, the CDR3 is TGCAGCGCTACAGGGGGCGCGGGGCAGCCCCAGCATTTT. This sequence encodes CSATGGAGQPQHF.

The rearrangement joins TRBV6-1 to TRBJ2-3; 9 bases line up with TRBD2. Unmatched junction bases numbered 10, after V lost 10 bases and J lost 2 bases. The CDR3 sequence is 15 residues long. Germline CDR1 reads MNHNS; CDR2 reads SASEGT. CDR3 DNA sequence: TGTGCCACCACCGTGAGCGGGGGGTTCACAGATACGCAGTATTTT. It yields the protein CATTVSGGFTDTQYF.

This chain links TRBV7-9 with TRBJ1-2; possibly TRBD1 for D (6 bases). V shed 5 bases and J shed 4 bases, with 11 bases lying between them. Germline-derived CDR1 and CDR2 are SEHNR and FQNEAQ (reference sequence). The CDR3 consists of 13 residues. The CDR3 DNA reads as TGTGCCAGCAGCCTGACAGGAACCTATGGCTACACCTTC. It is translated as CASSLTGTYGYTF.

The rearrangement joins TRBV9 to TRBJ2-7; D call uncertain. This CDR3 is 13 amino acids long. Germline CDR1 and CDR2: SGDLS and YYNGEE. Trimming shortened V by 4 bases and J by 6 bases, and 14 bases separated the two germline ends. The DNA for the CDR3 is TGTGCCAGCAGCCCGCGAGGTTTGGGCGAGCAGTACTTC. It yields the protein CASSPRGLGEQYF.

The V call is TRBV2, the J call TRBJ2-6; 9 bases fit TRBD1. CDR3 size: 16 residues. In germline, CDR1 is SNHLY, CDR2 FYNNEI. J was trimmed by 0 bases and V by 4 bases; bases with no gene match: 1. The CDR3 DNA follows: TGTGCCAGCAGTGGGGACAGGGACTCTGGGGCCAACGTCCTGACTTTC. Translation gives CASSGDRDSGANVLTF.

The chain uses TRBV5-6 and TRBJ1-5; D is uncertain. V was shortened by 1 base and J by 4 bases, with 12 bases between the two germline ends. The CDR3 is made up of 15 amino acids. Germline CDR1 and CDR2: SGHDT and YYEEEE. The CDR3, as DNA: TGTGCCAGCAGCTTGCTCGTAGGAGATAATCAGCCCCAGCATTTT. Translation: CASSLLVGDNQPQHF.

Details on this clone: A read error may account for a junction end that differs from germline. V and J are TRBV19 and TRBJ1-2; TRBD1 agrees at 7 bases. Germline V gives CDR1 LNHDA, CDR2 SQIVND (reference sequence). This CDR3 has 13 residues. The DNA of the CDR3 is TGTGCCAGTAGTCCCGGGACAGAATATGGCTACCCCTTC. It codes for CASSPGTEYGYPF.

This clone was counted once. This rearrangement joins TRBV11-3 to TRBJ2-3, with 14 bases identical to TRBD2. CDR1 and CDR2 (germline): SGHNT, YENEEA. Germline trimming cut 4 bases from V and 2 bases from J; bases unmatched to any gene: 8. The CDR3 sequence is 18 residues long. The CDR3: CASSSGGGLAGATDTQYF. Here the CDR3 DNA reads TGTGCCAGCAGCTCGGGGGGGGGACTAGCGGGAGCCACAGATACGCAGTATTTT. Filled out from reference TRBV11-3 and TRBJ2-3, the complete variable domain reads EAGVVQSPRYKIIEKKQPVAFWCNPISGHNTLYWYLQNLGQGPELLIRYENEEAVDDSQLPKDRFSAERLKGVDSTLKIQPAELGDSAVYLCASSSGGGLAGATDTQYFGPGTRLTVL.

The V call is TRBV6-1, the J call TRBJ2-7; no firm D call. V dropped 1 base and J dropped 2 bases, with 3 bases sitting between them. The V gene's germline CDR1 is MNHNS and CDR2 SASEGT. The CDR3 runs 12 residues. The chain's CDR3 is CASSEVAYEQYF. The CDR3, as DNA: TGTGCCAGCAGTGAAGTAGCCTACGAGCAGTACTTC.

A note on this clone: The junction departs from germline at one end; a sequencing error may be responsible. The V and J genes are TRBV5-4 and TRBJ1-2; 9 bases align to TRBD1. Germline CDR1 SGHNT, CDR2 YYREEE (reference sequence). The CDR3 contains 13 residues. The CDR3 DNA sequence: TGTGCCAGCAGCTTACCCCTACAGGGGGCCCTGGCCTTC. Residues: CASSLPLQGALAF.

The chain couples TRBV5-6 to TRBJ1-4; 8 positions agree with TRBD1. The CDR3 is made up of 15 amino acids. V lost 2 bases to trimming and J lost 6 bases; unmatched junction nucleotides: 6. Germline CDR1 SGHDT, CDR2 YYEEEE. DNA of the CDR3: TGTGCCAGCAGCTTAACCGGGACAGGCGATGAAAAACTGTTTTTT. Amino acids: CASSLTGTGDEKLFF.

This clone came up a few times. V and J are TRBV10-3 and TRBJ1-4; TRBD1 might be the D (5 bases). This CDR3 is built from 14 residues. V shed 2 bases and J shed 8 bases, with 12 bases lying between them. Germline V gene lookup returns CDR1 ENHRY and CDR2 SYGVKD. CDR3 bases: TGTGCCATCAGTGAGGCAGGGACTAGAGAAAAACTGTTTTTT. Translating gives CAISEAGTREKLFF.

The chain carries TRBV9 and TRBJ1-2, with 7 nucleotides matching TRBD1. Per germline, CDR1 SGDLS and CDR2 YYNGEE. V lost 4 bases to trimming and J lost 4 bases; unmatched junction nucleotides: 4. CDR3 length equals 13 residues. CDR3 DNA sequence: TGTGCCAGCAGCACTCAGGGGGGCTATGGCTACACCTTC. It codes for CASSTQGGYGYTF.

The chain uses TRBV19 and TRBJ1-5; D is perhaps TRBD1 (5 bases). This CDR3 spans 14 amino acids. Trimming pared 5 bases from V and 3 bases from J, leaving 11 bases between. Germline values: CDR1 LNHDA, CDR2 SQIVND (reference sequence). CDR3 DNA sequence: TGTGCCAGTAGTTCCTGGGGCGTCAATCAGCCCCAGCATTTT. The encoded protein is CASSSWGVNQPQHF.

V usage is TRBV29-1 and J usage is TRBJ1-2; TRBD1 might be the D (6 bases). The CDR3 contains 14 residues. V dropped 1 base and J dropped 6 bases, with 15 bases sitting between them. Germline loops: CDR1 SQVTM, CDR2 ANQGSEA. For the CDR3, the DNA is TGCAGCGTTGAAGGGGGGAACACAGGGAATGGCTACACCTTC. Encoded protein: CSVEGGNTGNGYTF.

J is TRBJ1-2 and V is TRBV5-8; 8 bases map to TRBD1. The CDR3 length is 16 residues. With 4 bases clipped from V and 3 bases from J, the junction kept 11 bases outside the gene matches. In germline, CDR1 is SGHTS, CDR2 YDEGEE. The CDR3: CASSPWNQGADYGYTF. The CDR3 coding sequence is TGTGCCAGCAGCCCCTGGAACCAGGGGGCAGACTATGGCTACACCTTC.

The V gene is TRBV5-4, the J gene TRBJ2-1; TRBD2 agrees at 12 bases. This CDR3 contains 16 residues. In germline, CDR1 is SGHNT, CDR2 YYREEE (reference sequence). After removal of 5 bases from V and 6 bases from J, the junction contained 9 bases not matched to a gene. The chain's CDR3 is CASSQPGLAGGNEQFF. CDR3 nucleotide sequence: TGTGCCAGCAGTCAACCGGGACTAGCGGGTGGCAATGAGCAGTTCTTC.

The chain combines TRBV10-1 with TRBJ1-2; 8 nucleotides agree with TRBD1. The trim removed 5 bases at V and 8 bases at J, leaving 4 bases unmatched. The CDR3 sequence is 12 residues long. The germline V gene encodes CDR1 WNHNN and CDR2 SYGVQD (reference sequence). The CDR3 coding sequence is TGCGCCAGCAGTCCCGGACAGGGAGGCTACACCTTC. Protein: CASSPGQGGYTF.

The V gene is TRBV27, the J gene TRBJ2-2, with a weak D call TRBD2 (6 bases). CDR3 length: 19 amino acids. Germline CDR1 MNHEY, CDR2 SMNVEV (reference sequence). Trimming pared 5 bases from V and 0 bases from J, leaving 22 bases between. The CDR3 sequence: CASSPFHSGLDSNTGELFF. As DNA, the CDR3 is TGTGCCAGCAGTCCCTTCCACTCGGGACTGGACTCGAACACCGGGGAGCTGTTTTTT.

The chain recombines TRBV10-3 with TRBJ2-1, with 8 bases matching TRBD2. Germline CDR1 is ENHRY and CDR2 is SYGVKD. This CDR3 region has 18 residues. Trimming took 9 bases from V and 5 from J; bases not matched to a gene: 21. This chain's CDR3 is CAILYQGSGTSLDNEQFF. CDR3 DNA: TGTGCCATTTTGTACCAGGGTAGCGGGACCTCCTTAGACAATGAGCAGTTCTTC.

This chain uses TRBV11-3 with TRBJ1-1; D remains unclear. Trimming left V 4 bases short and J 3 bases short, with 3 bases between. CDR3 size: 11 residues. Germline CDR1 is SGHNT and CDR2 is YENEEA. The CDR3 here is CASSSYTEAFF. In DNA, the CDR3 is TGTGCCAGCAGCTCCTACACTGAAGCTTTCTTT.